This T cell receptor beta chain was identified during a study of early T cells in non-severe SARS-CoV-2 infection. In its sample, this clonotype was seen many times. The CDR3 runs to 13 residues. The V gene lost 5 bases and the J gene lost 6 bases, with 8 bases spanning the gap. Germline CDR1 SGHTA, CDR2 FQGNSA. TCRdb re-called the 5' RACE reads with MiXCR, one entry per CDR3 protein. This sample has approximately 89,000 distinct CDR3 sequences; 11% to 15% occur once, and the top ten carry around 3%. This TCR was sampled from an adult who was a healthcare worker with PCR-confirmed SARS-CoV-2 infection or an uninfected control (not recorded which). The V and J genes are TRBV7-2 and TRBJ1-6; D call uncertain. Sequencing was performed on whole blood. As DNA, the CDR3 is TGTGCCAGCAGCCTCAGATTTAATTCACCCCTCCACTTT. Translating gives CASSLRFNSPLHF.